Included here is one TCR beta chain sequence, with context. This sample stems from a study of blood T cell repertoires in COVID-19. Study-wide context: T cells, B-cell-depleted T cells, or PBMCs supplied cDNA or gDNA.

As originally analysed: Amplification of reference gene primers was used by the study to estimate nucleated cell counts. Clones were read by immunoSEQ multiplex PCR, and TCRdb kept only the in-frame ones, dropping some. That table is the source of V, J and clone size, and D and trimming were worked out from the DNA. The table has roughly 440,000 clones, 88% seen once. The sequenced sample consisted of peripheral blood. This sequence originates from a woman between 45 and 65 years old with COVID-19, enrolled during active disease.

The CDR3 spells CASTFGQGEAFF. The CDR3 bases are TGTGCCAGCACTTTTGGACAGGGAGAAGCTTTCTTT. The chain carries TRBV6-5 and TRBJ1-1; 8 bases match TRBD1. The V and J ends lost 7 bases and 8 bases, in that order; junction bases with no gene match: 6. The CDR3 totals 12 residues. Germline lookup yields CDR1 MNHEY and CDR2 SVGAGI.